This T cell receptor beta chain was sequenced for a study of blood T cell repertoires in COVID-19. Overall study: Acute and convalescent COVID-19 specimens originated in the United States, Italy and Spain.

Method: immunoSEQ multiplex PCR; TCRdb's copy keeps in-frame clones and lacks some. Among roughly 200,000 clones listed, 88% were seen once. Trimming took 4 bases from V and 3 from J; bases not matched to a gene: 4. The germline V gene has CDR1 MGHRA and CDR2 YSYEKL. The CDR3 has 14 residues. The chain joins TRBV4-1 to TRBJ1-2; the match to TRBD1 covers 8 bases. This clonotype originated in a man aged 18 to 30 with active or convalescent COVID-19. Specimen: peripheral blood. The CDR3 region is CASSLEGQDYGYTF. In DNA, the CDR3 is TGCGCCAGCAGCCTAGAGGGACAGGACTATGGCTACACCTTC.